The 14 T cell receptor beta chains given below trace back to one sample, sequenced in a study of T cells in Graves' hyperthyroidism and ophthalmopathy (dated by TCRdb to between 2018 and 2021). Library preparation was by multiplex PCR. TCRdb records Illumina HiSeq 2000 as the sequencer. TCR beta CDR3 regions were amplified from RNA transcripts. For the first round of RT-PCR on the TCR CDR3, the HTBI primer set was used together with the Qiagen OneStep RT-PCR kit. In TCRdb, the public reads were trimmed at Q25 with fastp and aligned with MiXCR, with productive beta chains retained. For every CDR3 protein sequence, its rows merge into one entry that carries the most common genes and DNA. Here the sample has hundreds of thousands of distinct CDR3 sequences; around a sixth occur a single time. The ten largest clones represent around 17% of the sample. The sample comprised blood. These receptors were taken from a woman aged 45-60 years with Graves' hyperthyroidism that later progressed to Graves' ophthalmopathy.

This clonotype was observed many times. The chain combines TRBV3-1 with TRBJ2-1, with TRBD2 matching over 7 bases. Germline-derived CDR1 and CDR2 are LGHDT and YNNKEL (reference sequence). The CDR3 has 16 residues. The junction had 15 bases not matched to a gene; V was cut back by 7 bases and J by 6 bases. The CDR3 DNA follows: TGTGCCAGCACCCCCGACAGCGGGACTCAGTCCAATGAGCAGTTCTTC. It encodes CASTPDSGTQSNEQFF.

This clonotype was seen repeatedly, ten times or more. The chain has TRBV27 and TRBJ1-2; D gene ambiguous. The CDR3 has 13 amino acids. The germline V and J ends were trimmed by 6 bases and 6 bases, with 14 bases remaining between them. Germline V gives CDR1 MNHEY, CDR2 SMNVEV (reference sequence). CDR3 nucleotides: TGTGCCAGCAGGACTACAGATACCCATGGCTACACCTTC. The encoded protein is CASRTTDTHGYTF.

This clonotype was detected many times. The chain uses TRBV20-1 and TRBJ1-1, with 9 nucleotides matching TRBD1. Germline V CDR1 and CDR2: DFQATT, SNEGSKA (reference sequence). CDR3 size: 16 residues. After removal of 1 base from V and 0 bases from J, the junction contained 6 bases not matched to a gene. The CDR3 DNA reads as TGCAGTGCTAGAGGGACAGGGGCAGGGATGAACACTGAAGCTTTCTTT. It is translated as CSARGTGAGMNTEAFF.

The table lists this clonotype with many counts. The chain recombines TRBV5-6 with TRBJ1-1, with unresolved D. The CDR3 is 14 amino acids. The V gene's germline CDR1 is SGHDT and CDR2 YYEEEE. V lost 2 bases to trimming and J lost 4 bases, with 12 bases between them. The CDR3 loop reads CASSFGPVGTEAFF. CDR3 bases: TGTGCCAGCAGCTTCGGGCCGGTGGGCACTGAAGCTTTCTTT. Filled out from reference TRBV5-6 and TRBJ1-1, the complete variable domain reads DAGVTQSPTHLIKTRGQQVTLRCSPKSGHDTVSWYQQALGQGPQFIFQYYEEEERQRGNFPDRFSGHQFPNYSSELNVNALLLGDSALYLCASSFGPVGTEAFFGQGTRLTVV.

This sequence joins TRBV27 and TRBJ2-2; D call uncertain. CDR1 and CDR2 (germline): MNHEY, SMNVEV (reference sequence). The CDR3 is 13 residues long. Trimming shortened V by 6 bases and J by 1 base, and 6 bases separated the two germline ends. The CDR3 sequence: CASREQNTGELFF. As DNA, the CDR3 is TGTGCCAGCAGGGAGCAGAACACCGGGGAGCTGTTTTTT.

Ten or more counts support this clonotype. The rearrangement uses TRBV3-1 and TRBJ2-7; TRBD1 matches 10 bases. The CDR3 loop spans 15 amino acids. Germline assignment: CDR1 LGHDT and CDR2 YNNKEL (reference sequence). With V trimmed by 3 bases and J by 3 bases, 5 bases remained unmatched. The CDR3 DNA is TGTGCCAGCAGCCAGGCCCGGACAGGGGGCTACGAGCAGTACTTC. This gives the protein CASSQARTGGYEQYF.

The chain joins TRBV5-1 to TRBJ1-6; D is perhaps TRBD1 (5 bases). In germline, CDR1 is SGHRS, CDR2 YFSETQ. The V gene lost 0 bases and the J gene lost 6 bases, with 19 bases spanning the gap. The CDR3 has 18 residues. CDR3 loop: CASSLGPEQGKGNSPLHF. The CDR3 coding sequence is TGCGCCAGCAGCTTGGGTCCCGAGCAGGGTAAGGGTAATTCACCCCTCCACTTT.

This clonotype was counted at least ten times. The gene calls are TRBV5-1 and TRBJ1-3; weak D call: TRBD1 (5 bases). Trimming shortened V by 4 bases and J by 0 bases, and 11 bases separated the two germline ends. The CDR3 totals 15 residues. Germline assignment: CDR1 SGHRS and CDR2 YFSETQ. The CDR3 is CASSEDTYSGNTIYF. CDR3 DNA sequence: TGCGCCAGCAGCGAGGACACTTACTCTGGAAACACCATATATTTT.

This clonotype was observed a handful of times. The chain links TRBV5-1 to TRBJ2-5; no reliable D call. Germline CDR1 is SGHRS and CDR2 is YFSETQ. CDR3 length: 15 amino acids. Deletions cut 1 base from V and 2 bases from J, with 12 bases between. CDR3 sequence reads: CASSLSATPQETQYF. The CDR3 region has the DNA TGCGCCAGCAGCTTGTCCGCTACCCCACAAGAGACCCAGTACTTC.

This rearrangement joins TRBV4-2 to TRBJ2-2; TRBD2 agrees at 15 bases. This CDR3 is built from 19 residues. Germline CDR1 and CDR2: LGHNA and YNFKEQ. J lost 4 bases, V lost 0 bases, and 6 bases had no gene match. The CDR3 nucleotides are TGTGCCAGCAGCCAAGAAGGACTAGCGGGGGGGCCGATCACCGGGGAGCTGTTTTTT. This gives the protein CASSQEGLAGGPITGELFF.

The chain joins TRBV6-2 or TRBV6-3 to TRBJ1-5, with 12 nucleotides matching TRBD1. The CDR3 spans 16 residues. V lost 5 bases and J lost 3; bases outside the gene matches: 5. CDR1 and CDR2 from the germline V gene are MNHEY and SVGEGT. Here the CDR3 DNA reads TGTGCCAGCAGTCCGGGGGACAGGGGGCTCAATCAGCCCCAGCATTTT. It translates to CASSPGDRGLNQPQHF.

This clonotype occurred many times. The chain recombines TRBV19 with TRBJ1-2, with 9 bases lining up with TRBD1. Germline loops: CDR1 LNHDA, CDR2 SQIVND (reference sequence). CDR3 length: 14 amino acids. V gave up 6 bases and J gave up 4 bases; unmatched junction bases: 6. The CDR3 reads CASSPTGGGYGYTF. In nucleotides, the CDR3 is TGTGCCAGTAGCCCGACAGGGGGAGGCTATGGCTACACCTTC.

The rearrangement links TRBV4-2 to TRBJ1-2; 9 bases map to TRBD1. The CDR3 spans 15 residues. V lost 0 bases to trimming and J lost 7 bases; unmatched junction nucleotides: 6. Germline values: CDR1 LGHNA, CDR2 YNFKEQ. The CDR3 DNA sequence: TGTGCCAGCAGCCAAGAATGGGACAGGGCGGGTGGCTACACCTTC. It is translated as CASSQEWDRAGGYTF.

In its sample, this clonotype was seen many times. This chain links TRBV11-2 with TRBJ1-3; D is perhaps TRBD1 (6 bases). Germline V CDR1 and CDR2: SGHAT, FQNNGV. This CDR3 is 14 amino acids long. The germline V and J ends were trimmed by 6 bases and 4 bases, with 13 bases remaining between them. CDR3 coding DNA: TGTGCCAGCAGGTTCACAGGGACCGGAAACACCATATATTTT. This sequence encodes CASRFTGTGNTIYF.